Below are 28 T cell receptor beta chains sequenced from a single sample in a study of blood T cells in healthy people across ages. A second about 7 to 12 cycle PCR used barcoded and J-beta primers. TCRdb called the 5' RACE reads again in MiXCR, with one record for every CDR3 protein. The sample yields 550,000 to 800,000 distinct CDR3 sequences, about 21% seen once. Sample: blood. Source of these receptors: a man between 65 and 85 years old in good health.

The CDR3 DNA is TGTGCCAGCAGTCATCCCTCCACGCAGTATTTT. Residues: CASSHPSTQYF. The rearrangement uses TRBV6-2 or TRBV6-3 and TRBJ2-3; no clear D. Per germline, CDR1 MNHEY and CDR2 SVGEGT. The CDR3 length is 11 residues. Trimming cost V 5 bases and J 9 bases, with 9 bases left between them.

This clonotype appeared a few times. The chain uses TRBV20-1 and TRBJ2-5, with 9 nucleotides matching TRBD1. This CDR3 region has 17 residues. J lost 5 bases, V lost 6 bases, and 19 bases had no gene match. Germline V gene lookup returns CDR1 DFQATT and CDR2 SNEGSKA (reference sequence). This CDR3 reads CSAPPPPGQGLLETQYF. CDR3 sequence (DNA): TGCAGTGCCCCACCCCCACCGGGACAGGGTCTTTTGGAGACCCAGTACTTC.

Only a few counts were recorded for this clonotype. The rearrangement uses TRBV4-2 and TRBJ2-5; the D gene could be TRBD1 or TRBD2 (7 bases each). V was clipped by 7 bases and J by 2 bases, with 20 bases between them. Germline V gene data show CDR1 as LGHNA and CDR2 as YNFKEQ. The CDR3 runs to 16 residues. The CDR3 sequence: CASKGGAGRTQETQYF. As DNA, the CDR3 is TGTGCCAGCAAAGGGGGCGCCGGGAGGACTCAAGAGACCCAGTACTTC.

This clonotype was detected many times. The rearrangement links TRBV27 to TRBJ2-1; 10 bases agree with TRBD2. This CDR3 has 15 residues. The germline V gene has CDR1 MNHEY and CDR2 SMNVEV (reference sequence). J lost 4 bases, V lost 5 bases, and 5 bases had no gene match. The DNA for the CDR3 is TGTGCCAGCAGTCCGCTAGCGGGAGCATACAATGAGCAGTTCTTC. Amino acid sequence: CASSPLAGAYNEQFF.

The genes are TRBV28 and TRBJ2-5; D could derive from TRBD1 or TRBD2 (6 bases each). V shed 10 bases and J shed 4 bases, with 13 bases lying between them. CDR3 size: 12 residues. CDR1 MDHEN and CDR2 SYDVKM come from the germline V gene. The CDR3 here is CAIEGGAETQYF. CDR3 nucleotide sequence: TGTGCCATCGAGGGGGGAGCAGAGACCCAGTACTTC.

This clonotype was seen more than once but under ten times. As DNA, the CDR3 is TGTGCCAGCAGCCAAGTCGGACTAGCGGTCCCGAGTGTGGAGACCCAGTACTTC. Its translation: CASSQVGLAVPSVETQYF. The genes are TRBV14 and TRBJ2-5, with TRBD2 matching over 10 bases. The germline V gene encodes CDR1 SGHDN and CDR2 FVKESK. The CDR3 runs to 18 residues. The J segment lost 5 bases and the V segment lost 1 base, leaving 13 bases of the junction unmatched.

As to this clonotype: At one end the junction does not follow the germline gene, possibly because of a read error. The chain joins TRBV25-1 to TRBJ1-1, with D possibly being TRBD1 (5 bases). CDR1 is MGHDK and CDR2 is SYGVNS in the germline V gene. CDR3 length: 16 residues. The CDR3 bases are TGCGCCAGCAGGGCGACCTCTGGGCGAATGAACACTGAAGCTTTCTTT. Amino acid sequence: CASRATSGRMNTEAFF.

This clonotype showed up just a few times. V and J are TRBV20-1 and TRBJ2-1, with D tentatively TRBD1 or TRBD2 (6 bases each). This CDR3 spans 14 amino acids. V was clipped by 6 bases and J by 6 bases, with 18 bases between them. The germline V gene encodes CDR1 DFQATT and CDR2 SNEGSKA (reference sequence). This CDR3 is CSAMGGAQGNEQFF. CDR3 in DNA: TGCAGTGCCATGGGAGGAGCACAGGGCAATGAGCAGTTCTTC.

This clonotype has a handful of counts. The J gene is TRBJ2-1, the V gene TRBV20-1, with D uncertain. The CDR3 contains 10 residues. Trimming removed 5 bases from V and 7 bases from J, with 6 bases in between. Looked up from germline, CDR1 is DFQATT and CDR2 is SNEGSKA (reference sequence). CDR3 sequence (DNA): TGCAGTGCTGTGGGAAATGAGCAGTTCTTC. It codes for CSAVGNEQFF.

At least ten counts were recorded for this clonotype. The chain carries TRBV5-1 and TRBJ2-7; D is uncertain. CDR3 length: 14 amino acids. The V gene's germline CDR1 is SGHRS and CDR2 YFSETQ. Trimming pared 0 bases from V and 0 bases from J, leaving 7 bases between. The chain's CDR3 is CASSLVGSSYEQYF. Here the CDR3 DNA reads TGCGCCAGCAGCTTGGTGGGCTCCTCCTACGAGCAGTACTTC.

This clonotype was seen a few times. V is TRBV11-2 and J is TRBJ2-5, with a tentative D call TRBD2 (5 bases). The J call could be wrong; TRBJ2-1 is a better fit for the DNA end. The V gene's germline CDR1 is SGHAT and CDR2 FQNNGV. CDR3 length equals 15 residues. The CDR3 region has the DNA TGTGCCAGCAGCTCCCCGGGAAGTGCCTACAATGAGCAGTTCTTC. This sequence encodes CASSSPGSAYNEQFF.

This rearrangement joins TRBV7-9 to TRBJ1-5; unclear D gene. Trimming left V 1 base short and J 7 bases short, with 5 bases between. This CDR3 has 12 residues. Germline values: CDR1 SEHNR, CDR2 FQNEAQ (reference sequence). In DNA, the CDR3 is TGTGCCAGCAGCTTAGACAGCCAGCCCCAGCATTTT. Its translation: CASSLDSQPQHF.

The chain recombines TRBV20-1 with TRBJ2-3; D gene ambiguous. The germline V gene has CDR1 DFQATT and CDR2 SNEGSKA (reference sequence). Deletions cut 8 bases from V and 6 bases from J, with 15 bases between. This CDR3 has 12 residues. In DNA, the CDR3 is TGCAGTACCCATGGGTCCTTTGATACGCAGTATTTT. Translated, it gives CSTHGSFDTQYF.

The chain employs TRBV2 and TRBJ2-7; D might be TRBD1 (6 bases). This CDR3 contains 12 residues. Trimming took off 6 bases at V and 5 bases at J, with 11 bases between the two ends. The germline V gene encodes CDR1 SNHLY and CDR2 FYNNEI. CDR3 protein: CASRQGNNEQYF. In DNA, the CDR3 is TGTGCCAGCAGACAGGGAAATAACGAGCAGTACTTC.

This clonotype was found a few times. The rearrangement uses TRBV20-1 and TRBJ2-5; 8 positions match TRBD1. The germline V gene encodes CDR1 DFQATT and CDR2 SNEGSKA (reference sequence). J gave up 4 bases and V 0 bases, and 7 bases lay outside the gene matches. This CDR3 has 15 amino acids. The CDR3 DNA follows: TGCAGTGCTAGAGATCCCTTAACAGGGGGAGAGACCCAGTACTTC. This gives the protein CSARDPLTGGETQYF.

The chain couples TRBV12-3 or TRBV12-4 to TRBJ1-5; possibly TRBD1 for D (6 bases). V shed 5 bases and J shed 0 bases, with 17 bases lying between them. The CDR3 spans 17 residues. The CDR3 reads CASSSMTGYYSNQPQHF. CDR3 in DNA: TGTGCCAGCAGTAGCATGACAGGATATTATAGCAATCAGCCCCAGCATTTT.

The rearrangement joins TRBV20-1 to TRBJ1-2; tentatively, D is TRBD1 (6 bases). V was trimmed by 1 base and J by 6 bases, leaving 9 bases between them. Germline CDR1 reads DFQATT; CDR2 reads SNEGSKA (reference sequence). The CDR3 length is 12 residues. The DNA for the CDR3 is TGCAGTGCTAGAGGGGCAGGGGATGGCTACACCTTC. It encodes CSARGAGDGYTF.

The rearrangement joins TRBV19 to TRBJ2-1; D is ambiguous. The CDR3 has 15 residues. Germline V CDR1 and CDR2: LNHDA, SQIVND (reference sequence). Trimming cost V 3 bases and J 4 bases, with 13 bases left between them. The CDR3 DNA follows: TGTGCCAGTAGTATGGGTAGGTGGGGATACAATGAGCAGTTCTTC. It translates to CASSMGRWGYNEQFF.

The J gene is TRBJ2-7, the V gene TRBV10-3; 9 nucleotides agree with TRBD1. The germline gives CDR1 ENHRY, CDR2 SYGVKD. Germline trimming cut 10 bases from V and 5 bases from J; bases unmatched to any gene: 6. The CDR3 runs 12 residues. The CDR3 DNA reads as TGTGCCACGGGACAGGGTCCCAACGAGCAGTACTTC. Translating it yields CATGQGPNEQYF.

V gene TRBV3-1 combines with J gene TRBJ2-7, with D unresolved. The CDR3 has 18 amino acids. Trimming pared 0 bases from V and 0 bases from J, leaving 18 bases between. Germline CDR1 is LGHDT and CDR2 is YNNKEL (reference sequence). The CDR3 sequence is CASSQDNGVQSPSYEQYF. CDR3 in DNA: TGTGCCAGCAGCCAAGACAACGGTGTACAGTCTCCCTCCTACGAGCAGTACTTC.

This clonotype occurred a few times. CDR3 amino acids: CSARDFRLAGDSDTQYF. The DNA for the CDR3 is TGCAGTGCTAGAGATTTTCGACTAGCGGGAGACTCAGATACGCAGTATTTT. The rearrangement joins TRBV20-1 to TRBJ2-3, with 12 bases lining up with TRBD2. J was trimmed by 4 bases and V by 0 bases; bases with no gene match: 8. This CDR3 is built from 17 residues. CDR1 is DFQATT, CDR2 SNEGSKA, per germline (reference sequence).

In this sample, this clonotype turned up many times. V is TRBV9 and J is TRBJ2-5; tentatively, D is TRBD1 or TRBD2 (5 bases each). Deletions cut 3 bases from V and 1 base from J, with 10 bases between. Germline loops: CDR1 SGDLS, CDR2 YYNGEE. This CDR3 has 14 residues. The CDR3 is CASSGGTLQETQYF. The DNA for the CDR3 is TGTGCCAGCAGCGGAGGGACCCTCCAAGAGACCCAGTACTTC.

This clonotype turned up a few times. This rearrangement joins TRBV29-1 to TRBJ2-7, with 8 bases aligning to TRBD2. The CDR3 contains 14 residues. J gave up 0 bases and V 5 bases, and 6 bases lay outside the gene matches. Germline V gene sequence: CDR1 SQVTM, CDR2 ANQGSEA. CDR3 sequence: CSVHITSGSYEQYF. The CDR3 region has the DNA TGCAGCGTTCACATCACTAGCGGCTCCTACGAGCAGTACTTC.

This clonotype was seen more than once but under ten times. The chain carries TRBV7-6 and TRBJ2-5; D tentatively reads TRBD1 or TRBD2 (5 bases each). The V gene lost 5 bases and the J gene lost 1 base, with 8 bases spanning the gap. The CDR3 extends over 13 amino acids. Germline V CDR1 and CDR2: SGHVS, FNYEAQ. Here the CDR3 DNA reads TGTGCCAGCAGCACGGGGACCCAAGAGACCCAGTACTTC. It translates to CASSTGTQETQYF. The full variable domain, in which reference TRBV7-6 and TRBJ2-5 provide the parts outside the CDR3, is GAGVSQSPRYKVTKRGQDVALRCDPISGHVSLYWYRQALGQGPEFLTYFNYEAQQDKSGLPNDRFSAERPEGSISTLTIQRTEQRDSAMYRCASSTGTQETQYFGPGTRLLVL.

The chain recombines TRBV10-3 with TRBJ2-5; D gene unclear. CDR3 size: 13 residues. V was clipped by 3 bases and J by 2 bases, with 7 bases between them. Germline V CDR1 and CDR2: ENHRY, SYGVKD. The CDR3 bases are TGTGCCATCAGTGATTCAGTTCAAGAGACCCAGTACTTC. Its translation is CAISDSVQETQYF.

The chain couples TRBV3-1 to TRBJ2-4; 9 nucleotides match TRBD2. Germline loops: CDR1 LGHDT, CDR2 YNNKEL (reference sequence). CDR3 length: 14 residues. The ends lost 1 base at V and 11 bases at J; junction bases unmatched: 6. The CDR3 region has the DNA TGTGCCAGCAGCCAAGGAGGACTAGCGCGAGTTCAGTACTTC. This translates into CASSQGGLARVQYF.

This clonotype turned up a few times. The rearrangement links TRBV20-1 to TRBJ2-1, with D tentatively TRBD2 (6 bases). Germline V CDR1 and CDR2: DFQATT, SNEGSKA (reference sequence). Between the trimmed V and J ends, which lost 3 bases and 0 bases, there was a span of 9 bases. This CDR3 is 14 amino acids long. The CDR3 loop is CSASPSDSYNEQFF. The DNA for the CDR3 is TGCAGTGCTAGCCCTAGCGACTCCTACAATGAGCAGTTCTTC.

The chain recombines TRBV28 with TRBJ2-3, with 9 bases fitting TRBD2. The CDR3 is 15 amino acids. In germline, CDR1 is MDHEN, CDR2 SYDVKM. Trimming at V came to 3 bases and at J to 4 bases, leaving 5 bases not matched to a gene. CDR3 loop: CASSLSAGGPDTQYF. The CDR3 DNA reads as TGTGCCAGCAGTTTGTCTGCGGGAGGGCCAGATACGCAGTATTTT. The whole variable domain, remainder taken from reference TRBV28 and TRBJ2-3, is DVKVTQSSRYLVKRTGEKVFLECVQDMDHENMFWYRQDPGLGLRLIYFSYDVKMKEKGDIPEGYSVSREKKERFSLILESASTNQTSMYLCASSLSAGGPDTQYFGPGTRLTVL.